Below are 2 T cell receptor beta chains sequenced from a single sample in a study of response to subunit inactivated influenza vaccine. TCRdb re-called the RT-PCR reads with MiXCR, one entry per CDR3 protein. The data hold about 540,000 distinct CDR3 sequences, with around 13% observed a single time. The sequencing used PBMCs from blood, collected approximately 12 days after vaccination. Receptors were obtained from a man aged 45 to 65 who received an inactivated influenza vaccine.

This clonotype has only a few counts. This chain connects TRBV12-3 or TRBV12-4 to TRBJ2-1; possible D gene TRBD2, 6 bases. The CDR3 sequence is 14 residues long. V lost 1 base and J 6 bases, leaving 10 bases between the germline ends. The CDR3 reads CASSLVEGTNEQFF. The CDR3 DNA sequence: TGTGCCAGCAGTTTAGTGGAGGGAACCAATGAGCAGTTCTTC.

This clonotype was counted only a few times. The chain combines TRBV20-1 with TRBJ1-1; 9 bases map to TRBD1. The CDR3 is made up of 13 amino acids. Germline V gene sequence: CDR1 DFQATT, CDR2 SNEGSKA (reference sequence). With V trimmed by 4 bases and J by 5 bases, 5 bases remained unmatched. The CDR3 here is CSAIQGAPTEAFF. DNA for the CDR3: TGCAGTGCTATACAGGGGGCGCCTACTGAAGCTTTCTTT.